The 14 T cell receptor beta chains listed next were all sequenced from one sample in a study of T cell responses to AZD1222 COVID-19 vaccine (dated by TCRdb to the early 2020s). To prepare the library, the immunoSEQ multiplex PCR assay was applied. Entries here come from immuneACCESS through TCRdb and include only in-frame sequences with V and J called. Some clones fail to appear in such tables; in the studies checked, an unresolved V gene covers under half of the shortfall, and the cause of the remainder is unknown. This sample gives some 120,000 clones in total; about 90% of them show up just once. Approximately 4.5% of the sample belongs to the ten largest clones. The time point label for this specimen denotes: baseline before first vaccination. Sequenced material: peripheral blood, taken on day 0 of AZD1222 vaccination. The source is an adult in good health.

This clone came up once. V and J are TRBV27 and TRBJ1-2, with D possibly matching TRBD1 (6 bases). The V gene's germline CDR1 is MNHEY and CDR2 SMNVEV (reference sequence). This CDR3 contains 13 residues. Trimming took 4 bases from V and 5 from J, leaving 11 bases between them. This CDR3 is CASSSGTHYGYTF. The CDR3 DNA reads TGTGCCAGCAGTTCCGGGACACATTATGGCTACACCTTC.

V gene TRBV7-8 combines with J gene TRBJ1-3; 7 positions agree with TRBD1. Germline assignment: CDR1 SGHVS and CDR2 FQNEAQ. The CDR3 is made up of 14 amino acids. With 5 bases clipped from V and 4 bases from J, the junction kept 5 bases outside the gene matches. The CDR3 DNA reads TGTGCCAGCAGCCCCGGGACAGTCGGAAACACCATATATTTT. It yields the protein CASSPGTVGNTIYF.

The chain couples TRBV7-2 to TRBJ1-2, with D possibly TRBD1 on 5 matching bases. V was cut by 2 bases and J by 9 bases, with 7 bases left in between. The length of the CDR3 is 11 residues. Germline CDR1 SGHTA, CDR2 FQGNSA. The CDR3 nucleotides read TGTGCCAGCAGCTTACAGGGTAGCTACACCTTC. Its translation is CASSLQGSYTF.

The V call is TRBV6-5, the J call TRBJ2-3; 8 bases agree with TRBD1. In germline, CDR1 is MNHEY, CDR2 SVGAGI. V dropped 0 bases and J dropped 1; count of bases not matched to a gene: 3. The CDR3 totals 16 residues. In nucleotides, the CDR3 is TGTGCCAGCAGTTACTCTGGACAGGGAGGCACAGATACGCAGTATTTT. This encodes CASSYSGQGGTDTQYF.

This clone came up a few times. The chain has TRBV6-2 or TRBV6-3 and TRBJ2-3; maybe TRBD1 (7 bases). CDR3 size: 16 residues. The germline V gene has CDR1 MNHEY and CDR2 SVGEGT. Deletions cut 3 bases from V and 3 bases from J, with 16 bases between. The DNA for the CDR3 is TGTGCCAGCAGTTATGGAGGGGGCAAAGGTACAGATACGCAGTATTTT. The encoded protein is CASSYGGGKGTDTQYF.

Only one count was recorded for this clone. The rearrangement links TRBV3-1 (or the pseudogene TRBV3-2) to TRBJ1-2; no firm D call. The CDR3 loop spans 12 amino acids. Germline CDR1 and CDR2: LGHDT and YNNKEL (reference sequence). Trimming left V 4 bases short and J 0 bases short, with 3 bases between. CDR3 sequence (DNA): TGTGCCAGCAGCCTATCTAACTATGGCTACACCTTC. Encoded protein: CASSLSNYGYTF.

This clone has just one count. CDR3 in DNA: TGCGCCAGCAGTGATGGGACACTTGGAAACACCATATATTTT. It codes for CASSDGTLGNTIYF. V usage is TRBV10-1 and J usage is TRBJ1-3; maybe TRBD1 (6 bases). The germline V gene has CDR1 WNHNN and CDR2 SYGVQD (reference sequence). Trimming removed 3 bases from V and 3 bases from J, with 9 bases in between. The CDR3 contains 14 residues.

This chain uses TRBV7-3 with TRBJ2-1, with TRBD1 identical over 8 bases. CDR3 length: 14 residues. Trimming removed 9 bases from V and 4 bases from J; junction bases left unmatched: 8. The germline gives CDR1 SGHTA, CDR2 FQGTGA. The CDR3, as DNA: TGTGCCAGAGCAGGGGGCGGGGATTACAATGAGCAGTTCTTC. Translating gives CARAGGGDYNEQFF.

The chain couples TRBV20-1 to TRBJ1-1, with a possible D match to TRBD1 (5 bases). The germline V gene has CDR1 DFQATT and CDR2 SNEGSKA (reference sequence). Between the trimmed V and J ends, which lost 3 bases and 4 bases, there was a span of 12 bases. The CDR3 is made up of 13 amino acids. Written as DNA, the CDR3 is TGCAGTGCTAGTAGGGGCGCGGGCACTGAAGCTTTCTTT. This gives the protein CSASRGAGTEAFF.

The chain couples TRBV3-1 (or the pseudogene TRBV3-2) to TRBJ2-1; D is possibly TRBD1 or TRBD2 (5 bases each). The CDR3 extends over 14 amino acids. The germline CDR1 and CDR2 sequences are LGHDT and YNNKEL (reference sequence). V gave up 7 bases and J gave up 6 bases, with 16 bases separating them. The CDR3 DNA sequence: TGTGCCAGCACCCTGGGACCGCACTCCAATGAGCAGTTCTTC. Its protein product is CASTLGPHSNEQFF.

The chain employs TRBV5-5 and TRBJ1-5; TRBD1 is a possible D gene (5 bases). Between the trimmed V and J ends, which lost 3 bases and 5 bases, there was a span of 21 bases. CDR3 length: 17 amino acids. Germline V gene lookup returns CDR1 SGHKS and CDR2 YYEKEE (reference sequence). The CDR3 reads CASSSGPRVFGDQPQHF. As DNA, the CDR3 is TGTGCCAGCAGCTCGGGACCACGGGTTTTCGGAGATCAGCCCCAGCATTTT.

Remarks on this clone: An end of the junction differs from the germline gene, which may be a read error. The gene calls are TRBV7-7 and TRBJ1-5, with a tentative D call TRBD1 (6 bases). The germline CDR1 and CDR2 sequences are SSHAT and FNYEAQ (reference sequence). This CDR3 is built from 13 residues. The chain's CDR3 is CASSLGQNQPQHF. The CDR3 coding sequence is TGTGCTAGCAGCTTAGGACAGAATCAGCCCCAGCATTTT.

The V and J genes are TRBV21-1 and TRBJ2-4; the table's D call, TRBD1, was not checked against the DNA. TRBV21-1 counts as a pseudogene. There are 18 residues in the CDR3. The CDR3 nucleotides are TGTGCCAGCAGCAAAGCGGGACATGCTACCATAGCCAAAAACATTCAGTACTTC. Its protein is CASSKAGHATIAKNIQYF.

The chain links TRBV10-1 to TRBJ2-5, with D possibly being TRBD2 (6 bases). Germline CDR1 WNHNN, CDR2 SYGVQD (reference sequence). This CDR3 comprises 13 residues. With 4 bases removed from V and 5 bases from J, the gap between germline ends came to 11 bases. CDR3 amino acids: CASSGEVRETQYF. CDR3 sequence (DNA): TGCGCCAGCAGTGGGGAGGTGAGGGAGACCCAGTACTTC.